This TCR beta chain was recorded in a study of blood T cell repertoires in COVID-19 (TCRdb year 2020). For the study in its entirety: Samples covering the acute and convalescent phases of COVID-19 were provided by collaborators in the United States, Italy and Spain. The material from the prospective study consisted of cDNA or gDNA derived from T cells, B-cell-depleted T cells, or PBMCs. Deeply sampled blood TCRbeta repertoires from subjects exposed to, actively infected with, or recovered from COVID-19 were included in the dataset. The repertoires were released in a freely available public database intended as a resource for research on the immune response to SARS-CoV-2. The samples were drawn from two sources: the first 160 participants of the ongoing ImmuneRACE study, and 950 to 1,500 subjects contributed by 6 global collaborators. The sample metadata nearly always contained a de-identified subject ID, COVID-19 status, age in years and sex. Where available, HLA class I and class II types were obtained from metadata supplied by the sample provider rather than from assay-based typing. Study-wide conclusions, independent of this receptor: How much clinical and demographic metadata was included differed by source and by participant, and the metadata was provided uncurated.

From the germline V gene, CDR1 is MGHRA and CDR2 is YSYEKL. The V and J ends are trimmed by 0 bases and 8 bases, leaving 10 bases between them. The CDR3 sequence holds 13 residues, the cysteine and phenylalanine included. CDR3 DNA only is kept here, 39 bases in frame from base 1. One collaborating source in Seattle enrolled patients while the patients were actively infected and followed the patients over time throughout the course of disease. Whole blood was collected in K2EDTA tubes by collaborating institutions according to the institutions' own protocols. Collaborator samples were shipped for TCRbeta analysis as frozen whole blood, isolated PBMCs, or DNA extracted from either sample type. TCRbeta CDR3 regions were amplified from genomic DNA using the immunoSEQ Assay, a bias-controlled multiplex PCR. In the source study's methods: The number of nucleated cells in each sample was estimated from the amplification of reference gene primers within the assay. To quantify the absolute abundance of each unique TCRbeta CDR3 rearrangement, sequence reads were collapsed and filtered. For each sample, productive Simpson clonality was calculated as the square root of Simpson's diversity index over productive rearrangements. The table was pulled from immuneACCESS by TCRdb, which kept in-frame rearrangements only. Such tables lose some clones; where checked, under half of the loss comes from unresolved V genes, and the rest has no known cause. V, J and clone size are taken as reported in that table, and D and trimming were inferred from the DNA itself. For this sample there are roughly 440,000 clones; approximately 88% appear just once. Roughly 12% of the sample comes from the top ten.

A remark on this clone: Its antigen target is currently unknown. Qualities for individual bases were not recorded, and no much larger clone is one base off.

The rearranged segments are TRBV4-1 and TRBJ1-2, with the D gene not clear enough to name. The sample was peripheral blood. The sequence came from a woman aged 50 to 65 with COVID-19, enrolled during active disease. The DNA reads as follows: TGCGCCAGCAGCCAAGAGACTTCTTTGGGCTACACCTTC. Its translation reads: CASSQETSLGYTF.